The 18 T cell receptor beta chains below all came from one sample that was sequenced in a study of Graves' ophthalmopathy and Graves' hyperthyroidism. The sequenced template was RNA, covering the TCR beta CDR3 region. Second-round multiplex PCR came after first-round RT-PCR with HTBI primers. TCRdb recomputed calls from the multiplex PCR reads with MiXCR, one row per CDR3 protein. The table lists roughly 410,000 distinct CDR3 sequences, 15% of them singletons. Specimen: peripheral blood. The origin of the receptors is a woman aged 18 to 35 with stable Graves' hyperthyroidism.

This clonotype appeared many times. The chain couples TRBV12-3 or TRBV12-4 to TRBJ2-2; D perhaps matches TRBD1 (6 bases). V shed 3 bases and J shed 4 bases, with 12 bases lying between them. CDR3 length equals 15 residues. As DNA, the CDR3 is TGTGCCAGCAGTTTGGAACAGGGCCGCACCGGGGAGCTGTTTTTT. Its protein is CASSLEQGRTGELFF.

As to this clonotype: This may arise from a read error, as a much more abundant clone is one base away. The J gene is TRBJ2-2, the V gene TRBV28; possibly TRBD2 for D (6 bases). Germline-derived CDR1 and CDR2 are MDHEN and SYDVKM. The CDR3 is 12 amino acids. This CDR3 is CASSLQGGDLFF. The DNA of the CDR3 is TGTGCCAGCAGCCTCCAAGGCGGGGATCTGTTTTTT.

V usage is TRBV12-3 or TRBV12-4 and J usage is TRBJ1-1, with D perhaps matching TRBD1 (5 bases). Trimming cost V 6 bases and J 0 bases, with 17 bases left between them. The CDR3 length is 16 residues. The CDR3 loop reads CASSFPWGGMNTEAFF. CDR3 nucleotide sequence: TGTGCCAGCAGCTTCCCCTGGGGGGGAATGAACACTGAAGCTTTCTTT.

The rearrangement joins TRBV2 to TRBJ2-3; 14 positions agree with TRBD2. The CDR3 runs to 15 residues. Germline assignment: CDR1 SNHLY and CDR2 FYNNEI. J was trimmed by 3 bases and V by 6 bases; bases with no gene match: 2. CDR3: CASRGTSGRTDTQYF. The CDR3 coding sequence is TGTGCCAGCAGGGGGACTAGCGGGAGAACAGATACGCAGTATTTT.

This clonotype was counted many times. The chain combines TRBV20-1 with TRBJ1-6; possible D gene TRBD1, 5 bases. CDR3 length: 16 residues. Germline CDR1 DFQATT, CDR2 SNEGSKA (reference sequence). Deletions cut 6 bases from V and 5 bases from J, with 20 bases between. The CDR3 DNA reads TGCAGTGCCCCCACCGGGACTCAAAGAAATAATTCACCCCTCCACTTT. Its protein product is CSAPTGTQRNNSPLHF.

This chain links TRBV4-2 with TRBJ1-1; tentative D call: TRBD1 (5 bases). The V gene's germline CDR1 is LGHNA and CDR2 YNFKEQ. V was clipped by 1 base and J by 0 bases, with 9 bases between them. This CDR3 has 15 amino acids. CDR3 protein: CASSQAGVMNTEAFF. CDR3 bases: TGTGCCAGCAGCCAAGCGGGGGTCATGAACACTGAAGCTTTCTTT.

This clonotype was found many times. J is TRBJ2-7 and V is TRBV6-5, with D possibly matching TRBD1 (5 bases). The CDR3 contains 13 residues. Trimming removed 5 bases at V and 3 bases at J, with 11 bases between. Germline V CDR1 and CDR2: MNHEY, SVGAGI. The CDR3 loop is CASSLQTDYEQYF. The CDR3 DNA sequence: TGTGCCAGCAGTCTACAGACAGACTACGAGCAGTACTTC.

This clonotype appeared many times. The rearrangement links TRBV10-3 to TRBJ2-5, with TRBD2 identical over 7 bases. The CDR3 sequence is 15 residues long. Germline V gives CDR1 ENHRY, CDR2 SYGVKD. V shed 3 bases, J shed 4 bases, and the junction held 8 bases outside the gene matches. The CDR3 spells CAISDRRGSLETQYF. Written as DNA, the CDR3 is TGTGCCATCAGTGATCGGCGGGGGTCCTTAGAGACCCAGTACTTC.

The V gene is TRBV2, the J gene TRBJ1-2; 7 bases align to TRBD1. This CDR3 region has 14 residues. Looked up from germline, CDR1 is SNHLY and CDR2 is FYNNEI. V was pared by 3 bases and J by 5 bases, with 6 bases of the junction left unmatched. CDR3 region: CASSEKQGLYGYTF. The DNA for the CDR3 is TGTGCCAGCAGTGAGAAACAGGGGTTATATGGCTACACCTTC.

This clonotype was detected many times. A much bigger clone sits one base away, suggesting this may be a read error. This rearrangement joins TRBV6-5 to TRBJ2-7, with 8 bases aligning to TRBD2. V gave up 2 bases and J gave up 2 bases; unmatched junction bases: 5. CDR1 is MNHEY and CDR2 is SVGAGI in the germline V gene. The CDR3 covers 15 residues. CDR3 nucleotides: TGTGCCAGCAGTTACGGCGGGGGGCTTCCCTACGAGCAGTACTTC. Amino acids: CASSYGGGLPYEQYF.

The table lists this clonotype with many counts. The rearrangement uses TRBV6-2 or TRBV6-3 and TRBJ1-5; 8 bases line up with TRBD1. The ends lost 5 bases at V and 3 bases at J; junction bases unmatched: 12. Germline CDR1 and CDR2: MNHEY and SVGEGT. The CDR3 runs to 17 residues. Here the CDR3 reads CASSGTLDRGLNQPQHF. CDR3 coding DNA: TGTGCCAGCAGTGGAACCCTAGACAGGGGCCTCAATCAGCCCCAGCATTTT.

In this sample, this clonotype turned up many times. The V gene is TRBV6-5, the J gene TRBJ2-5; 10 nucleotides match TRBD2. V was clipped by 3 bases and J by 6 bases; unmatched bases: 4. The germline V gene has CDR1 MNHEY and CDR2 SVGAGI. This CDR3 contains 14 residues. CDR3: CASSYIAGGQTQYF. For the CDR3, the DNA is TGTGCCAGCAGTTATATAGCGGGGGGACAGACCCAGTACTTC.

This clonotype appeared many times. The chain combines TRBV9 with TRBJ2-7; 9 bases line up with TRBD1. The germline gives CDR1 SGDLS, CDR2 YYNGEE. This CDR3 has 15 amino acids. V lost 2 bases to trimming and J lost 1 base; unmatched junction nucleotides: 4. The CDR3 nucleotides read TGTGCCAGCAGCGTCGCCGGGACAGGGTCCTACGAGCAGTACTTC. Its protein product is CASSVAGTGSYEQYF.

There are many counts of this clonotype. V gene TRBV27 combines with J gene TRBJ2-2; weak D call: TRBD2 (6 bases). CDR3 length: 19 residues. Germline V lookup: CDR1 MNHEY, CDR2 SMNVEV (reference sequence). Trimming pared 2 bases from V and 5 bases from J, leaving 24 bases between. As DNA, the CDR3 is TGTGCCAGCAGTTTAATGGGAGGTGGATTAGGGGCGGGGACCGGGGAGCTGTTTTTT. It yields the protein CASSLMGGGLGAGTGELFF.

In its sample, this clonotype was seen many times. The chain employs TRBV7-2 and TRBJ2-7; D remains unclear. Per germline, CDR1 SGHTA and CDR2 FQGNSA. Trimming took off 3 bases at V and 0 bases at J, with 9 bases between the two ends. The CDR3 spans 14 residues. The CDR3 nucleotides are TGTGCCAGCAGCTTCGCCAGGAGCTCCTACGAGCAGTACTTC. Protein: CASSFARSSYEQYF.

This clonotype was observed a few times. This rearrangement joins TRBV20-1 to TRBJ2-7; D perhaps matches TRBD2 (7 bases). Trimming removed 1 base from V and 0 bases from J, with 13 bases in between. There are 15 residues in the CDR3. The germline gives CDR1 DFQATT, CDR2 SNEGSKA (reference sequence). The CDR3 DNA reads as TGCAGTGCTAGAGCTGGGGGGGGCGGCTCCTACGAGCAGTACTTC. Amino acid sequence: CSARAGGGGSYEQYF.

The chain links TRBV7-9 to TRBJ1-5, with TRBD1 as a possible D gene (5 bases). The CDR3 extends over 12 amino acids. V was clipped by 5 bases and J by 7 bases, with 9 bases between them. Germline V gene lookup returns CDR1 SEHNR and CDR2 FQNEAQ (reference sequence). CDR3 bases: TGTGCCAGCAGCACCCGGGACCAGCCCCAGCATTTT. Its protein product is CASSTRDQPQHF.

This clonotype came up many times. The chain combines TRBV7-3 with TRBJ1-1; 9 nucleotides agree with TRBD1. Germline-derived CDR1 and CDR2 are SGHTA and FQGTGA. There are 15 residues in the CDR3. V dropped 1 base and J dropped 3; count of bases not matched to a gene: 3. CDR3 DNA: TGTGCCAGCAGCTTAAGTACAGGGGGCTACACTGAAGCTTTCTTT. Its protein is CASSLSTGGYTEAFF.